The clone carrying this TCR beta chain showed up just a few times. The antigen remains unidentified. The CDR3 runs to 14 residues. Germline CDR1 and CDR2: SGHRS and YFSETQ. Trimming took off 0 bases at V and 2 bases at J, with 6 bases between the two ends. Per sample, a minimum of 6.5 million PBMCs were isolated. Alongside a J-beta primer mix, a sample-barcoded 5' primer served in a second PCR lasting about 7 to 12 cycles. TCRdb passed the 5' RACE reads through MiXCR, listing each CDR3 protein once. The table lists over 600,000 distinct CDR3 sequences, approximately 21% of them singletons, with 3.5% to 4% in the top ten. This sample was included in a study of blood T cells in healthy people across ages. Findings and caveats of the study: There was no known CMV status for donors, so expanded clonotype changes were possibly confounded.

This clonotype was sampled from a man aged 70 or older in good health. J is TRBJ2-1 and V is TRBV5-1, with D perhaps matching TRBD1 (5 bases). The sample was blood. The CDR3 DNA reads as TGCGCCAGCAGCTTGGAACAGGCCTACAATGAGCAGTTCTTC. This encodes CASSLEQAYNEQFF. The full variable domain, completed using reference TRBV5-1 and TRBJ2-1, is KAGVTQTPRYLIKTRGQQVTLSCSPISGHRSVSWYQQTPGQGLQFLFEYFSETQRNKGNFPGRFSGRQFSNSRSEMNVSTLELGDSALYLCASSLEQAYNEQFFGPGTRLTVL.